This TCR beta chain derives from a study of blood T cell repertoires in COVID-19. Across the study: COVID-19 samples, acute and convalescent, were from the United States, Italy and Spain.

The protocol was immunoSEQ multiplex PCR, while the TCRdb copy is restricted to in-frame clones and leaves out a portion. The data contain about 200,000 clones, approximately 83% of them seen just once; the ten biggest clones take up about 4.1%. The length of the CDR3 is 17 residues. Germline CDR1 LNHNV, CDR2 YYDKDF (reference sequence). Trimming removed 5 bases from V and 0 bases from J; junction bases left unmatched: 10. The rearrangement uses TRBV15 and TRBJ2-1, with 7 bases lining up with TRBD2. Sequences were obtained from PBMCs or T cells enriched from blood (not recorded which). The sequence derives from a woman between 35 and 50 years old with acute COVID-19. Here the CDR3 DNA reads TGTGCCACCAGCTGGGGCCCTAGCGGTAGCTCCTACAATGAGCAGTTCTTC. Translation: CATSWGPSGSSYNEQFF.